The 23 T cell receptor beta chains presented below share a single source sample, sequenced in a study of vaccination and CD4 T cells after COVID-19. Researchers used the Oncomine TCR Beta short-read assay to sequence DNA from cultured CD4+ T cells. TCRdb re-called the PCR reads through MiXCR, storing one row per CDR3 protein. Counted here are some 14,000 distinct CDR3 sequences, 50% to 60% occurring once; the ten biggest clones make up approximately 16%. Treatment here: approximately nine-day PBMC culture with coronavirus spike peptide pools or control peptides (ViraFEST assay). No antigen is known for these receptors. Specimen: CD4+ T cells from blood, cultured in vitro. The receptor source for this set is a human donor who had recovered from COVID-19.

Comment on this clonotype: A much bigger clone sits one base away, suggesting this may be a read error. The J gene is TRBJ2-1, the V gene TRBV12-2; TRBD2 is the table's D call, not checked against the DNA. TRBV12-2 corresponds to a pseudogene. This CDR3 comprises 15 residues. DNA for the CDR3: TGTGTAAGTCGCGTTCGTGGGCCGCGTTACAATGAGCAGTTCTTC. Protein sequence: CVSRVRGPRYNEQFF.

This chain links TRBV6-2 or TRBV6-3 with TRBJ2-1, with 14 bases that match TRBD2. The CDR3 sequence is 16 residues long. The V gene's germline CDR1 is MNHEY and CDR2 SVGEGT. The ends lost 6 bases at V and 7 bases at J; junction bases unmatched: 8. The CDR3 loop is CASSDHGTSGSNEQFF. As DNA, the CDR3 is TGTGCCAGCAGCGACCACGGGACTAGCGGGAGTAATGAGCAGTTCTTC.

This chain's CDR3 is CASSYGYGWGQIQYF. DNA for the CDR3: TGTGCCAGCAGCTATGGATATGGGTGGGGACAGATTCAGTACTTC. This chain joins TRBV6-2 or TRBV6-3 and TRBJ2-7; 7 bases map to TRBD1. This CDR3 has 15 amino acids. The ends lost 6 bases at V and 10 bases at J; junction bases unmatched: 18. Looked up from germline, CDR1 is MNHEY and CDR2 is SVGEGT.

The gene calls are TRBV20-1 and TRBJ2-2; D is uncertain. CDR1 and CDR2 from the germline V gene are DFQATT and SNEGSKA (reference sequence). Deletions cut 1 base from V and 8 bases from J, with 11 bases between. This CDR3 contains 13 residues. CDR3 loop: CSARGPASGELFF. CDR3 sequence (DNA): TGCAGTGCTAGAGGACCTGCTTCGGGGGAGCTGTTTTTT.

The V gene is TRBV12-3 or TRBV12-4, the J gene TRBJ2-3; a possible D gene is TRBD2 (6 bases). CDR3 length equals 16 residues. The V end lost 1 base, the J end lost 0 bases, and 11 bases lay between the germline ends. DNA of the CDR3: TGTGCCAGCAGTTTAGGAGCGGGCTTTAGCACAGATACGCAGTATTTT. This encodes CASSLGAGFSTDTQYF.

The V gene is TRBV2, the J gene TRBJ2-5; TRBD1 or TRBD2 may be the D gene (6 bases each). This CDR3 contains 14 residues. Germline lookup yields CDR1 SNHLY and CDR2 FYNNEI. V lost 6 bases, J lost 7 bases, and 18 bases lay in between. The CDR3 loop is CASRRLVEGGTQYF. CDR3 bases: TGTGCCAGCAGGCGACTAGTGGAGGGGGGGACCCAGTACTTC.

V usage is TRBV2 and J usage is TRBJ2-2; 12 bases map to TRBD2. After removal of 6 bases from V and 4 bases from J, the junction contained 3 bases not matched to a gene. CDR3 length equals 15 residues. Germline lookup yields CDR1 SNHLY and CDR2 FYNNEI. The CDR3 protein is CASRAGLAGTGELFF. The CDR3 DNA is TGTGCCAGCAGAGCGGGACTAGCGGGCACCGGGGAGCTGTTTTTT.

About this clonotype itself: An end of the junction differs from the germline gene, which may be a read error. In DNA form, the CDR3 reads TGCAGTGCTACCCGAAGGACAGGGCCTTTCCTGTTC. Its translation is CSATRRTGPFLF. The gene calls are TRBV20-1 and TRBJ2-7; the match to TRBD1 covers 8 bases. From germline, CDR1 is DFQATT and CDR2 SNEGSKA (reference sequence). The CDR3 runs 12 residues.

This chain connects TRBV20-1 to TRBJ2-7; the match to TRBD2 covers 10 bases. The CDR3 is 14 amino acids. Germline V gene data show CDR1 as DFQATT and CDR2 as SNEGSKA (reference sequence). V gave up 6 bases and J gave up 3 bases; unmatched junction bases: 8. Here the CDR3 reads CSATGTSEIYEQYF. The CDR3 DNA sequence: TGCAGTGCAACCGGGACTAGCGAGATCTACGAGCAGTACTTC.

This clonotype was recorded a few times. V gene TRBV20-1 combines with J gene TRBJ2-1, with TRBD2 as a possible D gene (6 bases). Trimming pared 3 bases from V and 0 bases from J, leaving 9 bases between. The CDR3 sequence is 14 residues long. The germline V gene has CDR1 DFQATT and CDR2 SNEGSKA (reference sequence). The CDR3 here is CSARDYSSYNEQFF. The CDR3 nucleotides read TGCAGTGCTAGGGACTACTCCTCCTACAATGAGCAGTTCTTC.

This rearrangement joins TRBV12-3 or TRBV12-4 to TRBJ2-3, with 12 bases identical to TRBD2. V lost 5 bases and J lost 4; bases outside the gene matches: 4. This CDR3 contains 15 residues. CDR3 region: CASSLTSGSSDTQYF. The DNA for the CDR3 is TGTGCCAGCAGTCTGACTAGCGGGAGCTCAGATACGCAGTATTTT.

The gene calls are TRBV12-3 or TRBV12-4 and TRBJ1-2; D uncertain. V was shortened by 1 base and J by 5 bases, with 11 bases between the two germline ends. This CDR3 region has 14 residues. This CDR3 is CASSLGLRFYGYTF. Here the CDR3 DNA reads TGTGCCAGCAGTTTAGGTCTACGCTTTTATGGCTACACCTTC.

CDR3 residues: CASSPRQGAQYGYTF. The DNA of the CDR3 is TGTGCCAGCAGCCCCCGGCAGGGGGCACAATATGGCTACACCTTC. This chain links TRBV7-2 with TRBJ1-2; TRBD1 aligns across 8 bases. Unmatched junction bases numbered 10, after V lost 5 bases and J lost 5 bases. In germline, CDR1 is SGHTA, CDR2 FQGNSA. The CDR3 spans 15 residues.

This clonotype was seen a few times. The gene calls are TRBV30 and TRBJ1-5, with 7 bases fitting TRBD1. Trimming cost V 5 bases and J 3 bases; bases outside gene matches: 7. Germline V gene sequence: CDR1 GTSNPN, CDR2 SVGIG (reference sequence). CDR3 length: 14 residues. In DNA form, the CDR3 reads TGTGCCTGGGACCCGGGACAGCTCAATCAGCCCCAGCATTTT. It specifies CAWDPGQLNQPQHF. The whole variable domain, filled in from reference TRBV30 and TRBJ1-5, reads SQTIHQWPATLVQPVGSPLSLECTVEGTSNPNLYWYRQAAGRGLQLLFYSVGIGQISSEVPQNLSASRPQDRQFILSSKKLLLSDSGFYLCAWDPGQLNQPQHFGDGTRLSIL.

V is TRBV19 and J is TRBJ2-1; D gene unclear. This CDR3 is 12 amino acids long. The V gene's germline CDR1 is LNHDA and CDR2 SQIVND (reference sequence). The ends were cut back, 2 bases at V and 7 bases at J, with 6 bases in the middle. The CDR3 sequence: CASSILGNEQFF. CDR3 nucleotides: TGTGCCAGTAGTATACTGGGAAATGAGCAGTTCTTC.

On this clonotype itself: A read error may produce the germline difference seen at one junction end. The gene calls are TRBV2 and TRBJ1-6, with a tentative D call TRBD1 (5 bases). Germline assignment: CDR1 SNHLY and CDR2 FYNNEI. This CDR3 is built from 14 residues. The CDR3 sequence is CASRTGRSNSPLHF. The DNA of the CDR3 is TGTGCCAGCAGGACGGGACGGAGCAATTCGCCCCTCCACTTT.

This clonotype was counted only a few times. A junction end diverges from the germline sequence, so it may reflect a read error. This sequence joins TRBV7-9 and TRBJ2-3; 11 positions match TRBD2. The CDR3 extends over 13 amino acids. The V gene's germline CDR1 is SEHNR and CDR2 FQNEAQ (reference sequence). Here the CDR3 reads CASSLAEGLADVF. The CDR3 DNA is TGTGCCAGCAGCTTAGCCGAGGGACTAGCGGACGTCTTT.

Points on this clonotype: The junction shows a germline mismatch at one end, possibly a read error. This sequence joins TRBV6-1 and TRBJ2-7, with D possibly TRBD1 on 5 matching bases. This CDR3 has 13 residues. Germline V gene lookup returns CDR1 MNHNS and CDR2 SASEGT. The CDR3: CASSESIDSGPNF. The DNA for the CDR3 is TGTGCCAGCAGTGAATCGATCGACAGTGGTCCAAACTTC.

As for this clonotype: A much more abundant neighbour one base away suggests this may be a read error. The genes are TRBV15 and TRBJ1-2; possible D gene TRBD1, 5 bases. The germline V gene encodes CDR1 LNHNV and CDR2 YYDKDF (reference sequence). CDR3 size: 14 residues. The chain's CDR3 is CATSRDLGGDGHTF. CDR3 DNA sequence: TGTGCCACCAGCAGAGATTTAGGAGGGGATGGCCACACCTTC.

This clonotype is deemed medium-sized. The chain couples TRBV7-2 to TRBJ1-5, with D perhaps TRBD1 (6 bases). Germline CDR1 and CDR2: SGHTA and FQGNSA. The CDR3 length is 16 residues. Trimming pared 0 bases from V and 2 bases from J, leaving 11 bases between. CDR3 sequence reads: CASSLAGGHGNQPQHF. The CDR3 DNA sequence: TGTGCCAGCAGCTTAGCGGGGGGGCATGGCAATCAGCCCCAGCATTTT.

This clonotype was counted between two and nine times. J is TRBJ1-2 and V is TRBV7-9; unclear D gene. Germline CDR1 SEHNR, CDR2 FQNEAQ (reference sequence). Between the trimmed V and J ends, which lost 3 bases and 4 bases, there was a span of 9 bases. This CDR3 is 13 amino acids long. The CDR3 loop reads CASSFTSVYGYTF. The CDR3 coding sequence is TGTGCCAGCAGCTTCACCAGTGTCTATGGCTACACCTTC.

This clonotype was detected a few times. The gene calls are TRBV30 and TRBJ2-1; unclear D gene. The CDR3 length is 14 residues. V was shortened by 3 bases and J by 2 bases, with 11 bases between the two germline ends. CDR1 and CDR2 from the germline V gene are GTSNPN and SVGIG (reference sequence). The chain's CDR3 is CAWSRGRTYNEQFF. DNA of the CDR3: TGTGCCTGGAGCAGAGGTCGAACCTACAATGAGCAGTTCTTC. The whole variable domain, filled in from reference TRBV30 and TRBJ2-1, reads SQTIHQWPATLVQPVGSPLSLECTVEGTSNPNLYWYRQAAGRGLQLLFYSVGIGQISSEVPQNLSASRPQDRQFILSSKKLLLSDSGFYLCAWSRGRTYNEQFFGPGTRLTVL.

In this sample, this clonotype turned up a few times. The chain has TRBV28 and TRBJ1-5; a weak D match, TRBD1 (6 bases). This CDR3 spans 15 amino acids. CDR1 and CDR2 (germline): MDHEN, SYDVKM. The germline V and J ends were trimmed by 3 bases and 2 bases, with 11 bases remaining between them. The CDR3 sequence: CASSFARGGNQPQHF. In nucleotides, the CDR3 is TGTGCCAGCAGTTTCGCTAGGGGGGGCAATCAGCCCCAGCATTTT.